The rows below give T cell receptor beta chains drawn from one sample of a study of T cell responses to AZD1222 COVID-19 vaccine. Clones were read by immunoSEQ multiplex PCR, and TCRdb kept only the in-frame ones, dropping some. The sample consists of roughly 190,000 clones, approximately 91% of them appearing once. The sample here was peripheral blood, taken 28 days after the second AZD1222 dose. These receptors were taken from an adult who received the AZD1222 COVID-19 vaccine. CDR3s include the opening cysteine and the closing phenylalanine or tryptophan. Each record gives: V gene, D gene, clone size, J gene, CDR3 protein, CDR3 DNA. A D gene is named only where the DNA matches it firmly. Size tells how often a clone was seen (once, few, many) or the class of an expanded clone, and some rows leave it out.

TRBV21-1	NA	NA	TRBJ1-5	CASSNLNRGRREPQHF	TGTGCCAGCAGCAACTTAAACAGGGGGCGTAGGGAGCCCCAGCATTTT
TRBV24-1	TRBD1	NA	TRBJ1-2	CATSPGDRRNYGYTF	TGTGCCACCTCCCCGGGGGACAGGCGTAACTATGGCTACACCTTC
TRBV3-1/TRBV3-2	NA	NA	TRBJ1-5	CASSHLGQTQPQHF	TGTGCCAGCAGCCACCTCGGCCAGACCCAGCCCCAGCATTTT
TRBV6-5	TRBD2	NA	TRBJ2-7	CASSYSGLAGVEQYF	TGTGCCAGCAGTTACTCGGGACTAGCGGGAGTCGAGCAGTACTTC
TRBV24-1	TRBD1	NA	TRBJ2-3	CATSDLKGQGPPDTQYF	TGTGCCACCAGTGATTTAAAAGGACAGGGCCCCCCAGATACGCAGTATTTT
TRBV16	NA	NA	TRBJ2-7	CASSLLGAGEQYF	TGTGCCAGCAGCCTTTTGGGAGCTGGGGAGCAGTACTTC
TRBV11-3	NA	NA	TRBJ2-1	CASSLNNEQFF	TGTGCCAGCAGCTTAAACAATGAGCAGTTCTTC
TRBV5-1	TRBD2	NA	TRBJ2-1	CASSLGVAGAYNEQFF	TGCGCCAGCAGCTTGGGGGTAGCGGGAGCATACAATGAGCAGTTCTTC
TRBV4-1	NA	NA	TRBJ2-3	CASSQGLGVDTQYF	TGCGCCAGCAGCCAAGGACTAGGGGTTGATACGCAGTATTTT
TRBV27	NA	once	TRBJ1-1	CASKPGPQNTEAFF	TGTGCCAGCAAACCGGGACCTCAGAACACTGAAGCTTTCTTT
TRBV28	NA	NA	TRBJ1-1	CASSFRAMNTEAFF	TGTGCCAGCAGTTTCAGAGCTATGAACACTGAAGCTTTCTTT
TRBV30	NA	NA	TRBJ1-1	CAWGRKITEAFF	TGTGCCTGGGGACGAAAGATCACTGAAGCTTTCTTT
TRBV9	TRBD2	NA	TRBJ2-7	CASSAGTSGTYEQYF	TGTGCCAGCAGTGCTGGGACTAGCGGGACATACGAGCAGTACTTC
TRBV10-2	TRBD2	NA	TRBJ2-1	CASIGTSSYNEQFF	TGCGCCAGCATTGGGACTAGTTCCTACAATGAGCAGTTCTTC
TRBV5-4	NA	NA	TRBJ2-2	CASSSSRKAGELFF	TGTGCCAGCAGCTCGAGTCGGAAGGCCGGGGAGCTGTTTTTT
TRBV7-7	TRBD2	NA	TRBJ2-3	CASSRLAGGRSDTQYF	TGTGCTAGCAGCAGACTAGCGGGAGGGCGTTCAGATACGCAGTATTTT
TRBV6-2/TRBV6-3	NA	NA	TRBJ2-7	CASSYSHPEFDEQYF	TGTGCCAGCAGTTACTCGCATCCGGAATTCGACGAGCAGTACTTC
TRBV19	NA	NA	TRBJ2-3	CASSIGGISTDTQYF	TGTGCCAGTAGTATAGGGGGGATTAGCACAGATACGCAGTATTTT
TRBV30	NA	NA	TRBJ1-2	CAWSVAGTYGYTF	TGTGCCTGGAGTGTAGCGGGGACCTATGGCTACACCTTC
TRBV29-1	NA	once	TRBJ2-7	CSVVLGVDSTYEQYF	TGCAGCGTTGTCCTGGGGGTGGACAGTACCTACGAGCAGTACTTC
TRBV5-1	TRBD2	NA	TRBJ2-2	CASTGLAGITGELFF	TGCGCCAGCACGGGACTAGCGGGAATAACCGGGGAGCTGTTTTTT
TRBV5-1	TRBD1	NA	TRBJ1-2	CASSVRDRAEGYTF	TGCGCCAGCAGCGTCCGGGACAGGGCGGAGGGCTACACCTTC
TRBV9	NA	NA	TRBJ2-1	CASSAADEQFF	TGTGCCAGCAGCGCTGCGGATGAGCAGTTCTTC
TRBV2	TRBD2	NA	TRBJ2-7	CASSEVAGGPGRYEQYF	TGTGCCAGCAGTGAAGTGGCGGGAGGGCCCGGGCGCTACGAGCAGTACTTC
TRBV10-3	TRBD2	NA	TRBJ2-5	CAIRTGGGRPGETQYF	TGTGCCATCCGTACCGGGGGGGGCCGGCCCGGGGAGACCCAGTACTTC
TRBV5-1	TRBD1	NA	TRBJ1-1	CASSLEGGRAEAFF	TGCGCCAGCAGCTTGGAAGGGGGCAGGGCTGAAGCTTTCTTT
TRBV3-1/TRBV3-2	NA	few	TRBJ2-7	CASSRGATYEQYF	TGTGCCAGCAGCCGAGGGGCCACCTACGAGCAGTACTTC
TRBV5-1	NA	NA	TRBJ2-5	CASSSTGRSQETQYF	TGCGCCAGCAGCTCTACAGGGCGCTCCCAAGAGACCCAGTACTTC
TRBV4-1	NA	NA	TRBJ2-5	CASSSHLQETQYF	TGCGCCAGCAGCTCCCACCTTCAAGAGACCCAGTACTTC
TRBV5-4	NA	NA	TRBJ1-4	CASSTTSGTTNEKLFF	TGTGCCAGCAGCACTACTTCCGGGACAACTAATGAAAAACTGTTTTTT
TRBV5-4	TRBD2	NA	TRBJ2-2	CASSLQREYPGELFF	TGTGCCAGCAGCTTGCAGCGGGAGTATCCCGGGGAGCTGTTTTTT
TRBV19	TRBD1	NA	TRBJ2-2	CASSTGTGGTGELFF	TGTGCCAGTAGTACCGGGACAGGGGGCACCGGGGAGCTGTTTTTT
TRBV5-1	TRBD1	few	TRBJ1-1	CASSVNRGEAFF	TGCGCCAGCAGCGTGAACAGGGGTGAAGCTTTCTTT
TRBV12-5	TRBD1	NA	TRBJ1-5	CASGAPDRVQPQHF	TGTGCTAGTGGGGCGCCGGACAGGGTTCAGCCCCAGCATTTT
TRBV4-1	NA	once	TRBJ2-3	CASSQDGRSTDTQYF	TGCGCCAGCAGCCAAGATGGTAGGAGTACAGATACGCAGTATTTT
TRBV5-1	NA	NA	TRBJ2-5	CASSLGPAGVAETQYF	TGCGCCAGCAGCTTGGGTCCGGCAGGGGTTGCGGAGACCCAGTACTTC
TRBV9	TRBD1	once	TRBJ1-2	CASSNSQGRGVYGYTF	TGTGCCAGCAGCAACTCACAGGGGAGGGGTGTTTATGGCTACACCTTC
TRBV12-3/TRBV12-4	NA	NA	TRBJ1-1	CASTPTVYTEAFF	TGTGCCAGCACCCCCACGGTGTACACTGAAGCTTTCTTT
TRBV28	TRBD1	NA	TRBJ2-1	CASSPGGRGPFF	TGTGCCAGCAGCCCCGGGGGCAGGGGGCCGTTCTTC
TRBV20-1	TRBD2	few	TRBJ2-5	CGLALGETQYF	TGTGGACTAGCTCTTGGAGAGACCCAGTACTTC
TRBV19	NA	once	TRBJ1-4	CASTRLGQGSAEDEKLFF	TGTGCCAGTACTAGGTTGGGTCAGGGGTCCGCGGAGGATGAAAAACTGTTTTTT
TRBV18	NA	NA	TRBJ1-3	CASSPQAGSASDTIYF	TGTGCCAGCTCACCACAGGCCGGGTCCGCTTCAGACACCATATATTTT
TRBV7-2	NA	NA	TRBJ1-6	CASSAGSNSPLHF	TGTGCCAGCAGCGCGGGCTCGAATTCACCCCTCCACTTT
TRBV19	TRBD1	NA	TRBJ1-5	CASSMFRTGINQPQHF	TGTGCCAGTAGTATGTTTAGGACAGGGATCAATCAGCCCCAGCATTTT
TRBV7-9	NA	NA	TRBJ2-2	CASSLGGSTGELFF	TGTGCCAGCAGCTTAGGGGGGAGTACCGGGGAGCTGTTTTTT
TRBV28	TRBD1	once	TRBJ1-4	CASSFSGTGYEKLFF	TGTGCCAGCAGTTTCTCCGGGACAGGGTACGAAAAACTGTTTTTT
TRBV27	TRBD1	few	TRBJ2-7	CASRKDRGYEQYF	TGTGCCAGCAGGAAGGACAGGGGTTATGAGCAGTACTTC
TRBV12-5	TRBD1	NA	TRBJ1-4	CASGLLGTGYEKLFF	TGTGCTAGTGGTTTGTTGGGGACAGGGTATGAAAAACTGTTTTTT
TRBV25-1	NA	NA	TRBJ1-5	CASSGNSGGNQPQHF	TGTGCCAGCAGTGGGAACAGCGGGGGCAATCAGCCCCAGCATTTT
TRBV7-2	NA	NA	TRBJ1-2	CASSLIGKPPNYGYTF	TGTGCCAGCAGCCTCATCGGGAAGCCGCCTAACTATGGCTACACCTTC